A selection of T cell receptor beta chains follows, all from one sample in a study of blood T cell repertoires in COVID-19. The table came from immunoSEQ multiplex PCR; TCRdb's copy has only in-frame clones and leaves some out. The sample lists tens of thousands of clones; about 83% were seen once. The sample comprised peripheral blood. These receptors were taken from a man in his 70s with acute or convalescent COVID-19. CDR3s include the opening cysteine and the closing phenylalanine or tryptophan. The D gene is left open where the match is weak. Part of the rows lack a size; the others show once, few, many or a class for expanded clones.

d_call: TRBD1
j_call: TRBJ2-5
v_call: TRBV25-1
cdr3_length: 15
clone_size: NA
cdr3_aa: CASSLGQGARETQYF
cdr3_nt: TGTGCCAGCAGCCTGGGACAGGGGGCGCGGGAGACCCAGTACTTC

d_call: TRBD2
j_call: TRBJ2-2
v_call: TRBV19
cdr3_length: 14
clone_size: NA
cdr3_aa: CASMVGGYTGELFF
cdr3_nt: TGTGCCAGTATGGTCGGGGGGTACACCGGGGAGCTGTTTTTT

d_call: TRBD2
j_call: TRBJ2-7
v_call: TRBV30
cdr3_length: 17
clone_size: NA
cdr3_aa: CAWSKGLAAFFRYEQYF
cdr3_nt: TGTGCCTGGAGTAAGGGACTAGCGGCTTTCTTTCGCTACGAGCAGTACTTC

d_call: NA
j_call: TRBJ2-7
v_call: TRBV5-1
cdr3_length: 14
clone_size: few
cdr3_aa: CASSLDTRTYEQYF
cdr3_nt: TGCGCCAGCAGCTTAGACACACGCACCTACGAGCAGTACTTC

d_call: TRBD1
j_call: TRBJ1-5
v_call: TRBV29-1
cdr3_length: 12
clone_size: NA
cdr3_aa: CSVGQGDQPQHF
cdr3_nt: TGCAGCGTAGGCCAGGGGGATCAGCCCCAGCATTTT

d_call: NA
j_call: TRBJ1-2
v_call: TRBV6-5
cdr3_length: 15
clone_size: NA
cdr3_aa: CASSKNVGANYGYTF
cdr3_nt: TGTGCCAGCAGTAAAAACGTAGGGGCTAACTATGGCTACACCTTC

d_call: NA
j_call: TRBJ1-4
v_call: TRBV27
cdr3_length: 13
clone_size: NA
cdr3_aa: CASAPGTNEKLFF
cdr3_nt: TGTGCCAGCGCACCAGGGACTAATGAAAAACTGTTTTTT

d_call: NA
j_call: TRBJ1-1
v_call: TRBV10-2
cdr3_length: 12
clone_size: NA
cdr3_aa: CASSEVLREAFF
cdr3_nt: TGCGCCAGCAGTGAGGTTCTCCGGGAAGCTTTCTTT

d_call: NA
j_call: TRBJ1-5
v_call: TRBV28
cdr3_length: 13
clone_size: NA
cdr3_aa: CASRQGIRQPQHF
cdr3_nt: TGTGCCAGCCGCCAGGGGATACGGCAGCCCCAGCATTTT

d_call: TRBD2
j_call: TRBJ2-1
v_call: TRBV19
cdr3_length: 15
clone_size: NA
cdr3_aa: CASGASGGLYNEQFF
cdr3_nt: TGTGCCAGTGGGGCTAGCGGGGGCCTATACAATGAGCAGTTCTTC

d_call: NA
j_call: TRBJ2-7
v_call: TRBV5-1
cdr3_length: 14
clone_size: few
cdr3_aa: CASSPRDTSYEQYF
cdr3_nt: TGCGCCAGCAGCCCCCGGGACACCTCCTACGAGCAGTACTTC

d_call: NA
j_call: TRBJ1-1
v_call: TRBV9
cdr3_length: 14
clone_size: NA
cdr3_aa: CASSVLGINTEAFF
cdr3_nt: TGTGCCAGCAGCGTTCTCGGGATAAACACTGAAGCTTTCTTT

d_call: NA
j_call: TRBJ1-1
v_call: TRBV7-2
cdr3_length: 13
clone_size: NA
cdr3_aa: CASSLSRVTEAFF
cdr3_nt: TGTGCCAGCAGCTTATCAAGAGTCACTGAAGCTTTCTTT

d_call: NA
j_call: TRBJ1-4
v_call: TRBV28
cdr3_length: 15
clone_size: NA
cdr3_aa: CASHPRGGIDEKLFF
cdr3_nt: TGTGCCAGCCACCCGAGGGGGGGCATCGATGAAAAACTGTTTTTT

d_call: NA
j_call: TRBJ1-1
v_call: TRBV6-2/TRBV6-3
cdr3_length: 11
clone_size: NA
cdr3_aa: CASSTGTTAFF
cdr3_nt: TGTGCCAGCAGCACCGGGACAACGGCTTTCTTT